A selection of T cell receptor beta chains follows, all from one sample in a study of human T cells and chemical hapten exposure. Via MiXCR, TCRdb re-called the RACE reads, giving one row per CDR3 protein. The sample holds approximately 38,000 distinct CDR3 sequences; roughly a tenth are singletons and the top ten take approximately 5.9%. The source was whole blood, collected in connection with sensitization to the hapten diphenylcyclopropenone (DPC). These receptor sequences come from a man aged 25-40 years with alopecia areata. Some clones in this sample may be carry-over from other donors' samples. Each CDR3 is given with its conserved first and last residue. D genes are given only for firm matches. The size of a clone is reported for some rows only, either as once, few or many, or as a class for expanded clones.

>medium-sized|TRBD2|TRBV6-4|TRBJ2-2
CASSQLAGESGELFF
TGTGCCAGCAGTCAACTAGCGGGGGAATCCGGGGAGCTGTTTTTT
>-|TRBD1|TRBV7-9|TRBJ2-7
CASSSVTGRYEQYF
TGTGCCAGCAGCTCAGTGACAGGGCGGTACGAGCAGTACTTC
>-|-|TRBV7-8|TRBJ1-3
CASSVDGPNTIYF
TGTGCCAGCAGCGTCGACGGTCCCAACACCATATATTTT
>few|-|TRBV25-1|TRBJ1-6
CASSPGDSSYNSPLHF
TGTGCCAGCAGTCCCGGCGACAGCTCCTATAATTCACCCCTCCACTTT
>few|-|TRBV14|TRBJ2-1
CASSPPATYNEQFF
TGTGCCAGCAGCCCCCCAGCTACCTACAATGAGCAGTTCTTC
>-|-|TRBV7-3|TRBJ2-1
CASSYGDQQFF
TGTGCCAGCAGCTACGGGGACCAACAGTTCTTC
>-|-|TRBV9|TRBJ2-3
CASSVKDRTDTQYF
TGTGCCAGCAGCGTTAAAGACCGCACAGATACGCAGTATTTT
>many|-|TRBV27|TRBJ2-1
CASSLRPSSYNEQFF
TGTGCCAGCAGTTTGAGGCCGAGCTCCTACAATGAGCAGTTCTTC
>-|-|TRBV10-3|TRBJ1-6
CATHSSYNSPLHF
TGTGCCACCCACAGCTCCTATAATTCACCCCTCCACTTT
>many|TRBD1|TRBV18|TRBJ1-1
CASRKDITGGWDNTEAFF
TGTGCCAGCCGCAAGGATATAACAGGGGGCTGGGATAACACTGAAGCTTTCTTT
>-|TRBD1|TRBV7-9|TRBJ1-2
CASSVEIETGTGKGYTF
TGTGCCAGCAGCGTCGAAATAGAGACCGGGACAGGGAAGGGCTACACCTTC
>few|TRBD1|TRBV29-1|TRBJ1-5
CSVGGGQSQPQHF
TGCAGCGTCGGGGGGGGACAGTCTCAGCCCCAGCATTTT
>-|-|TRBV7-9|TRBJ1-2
CASSARDYGYTF
TGTGCCAGCTCAGCCAGGGACTATGGCTACACCTTC
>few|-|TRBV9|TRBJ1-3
CASSGDTIYF
TGTGCCAGCAGCGGAGACACCATATATTTT
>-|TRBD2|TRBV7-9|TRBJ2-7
CASSTSGGAVEQYF
TGTGCCAGCAGCACAAGCGGGGGGGCCGTCGAGCAGTACTTC
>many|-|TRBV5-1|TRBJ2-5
CASSKGQETQYF
TGCGCCAGCAGTAAAGGGCAAGAGACCCAGTACTTC
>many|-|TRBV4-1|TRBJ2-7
CASSREGFYEQYF
TGCGCCAGCAGCCGTGAGGGTTTCTACGAGCAGTACTTC
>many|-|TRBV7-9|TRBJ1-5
CASSLAPATPKPQHF
TGTGCCAGCAGCTTAGCGCCGGCCACTCCGAAGCCCCAGCATTTT
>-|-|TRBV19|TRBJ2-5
CASSAELETQYF
TGTGCCAGTAGTGCGGAGCTAGAGACCCAGTACTTC
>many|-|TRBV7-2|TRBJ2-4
CASRDDGGVNIQYF
TGTGCCAGCAGAGATGATGGAGGGGTAAACATTCAGTACTTC
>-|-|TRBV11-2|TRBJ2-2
CASSLASLGGTGELFF
TGTGCCAGCAGCTTAGCGAGCCTCGGAGGGACCGGGGAGCTGTTTTTT
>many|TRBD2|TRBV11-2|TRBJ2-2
CASTHVNELAVNTGELFF
TGTGCCAGCACCCACGTCAATGAACTAGCGGTGAACACCGGGGAGCTGTTTTTT
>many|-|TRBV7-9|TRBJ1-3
CASILAGGSGNTIYF
TGTGCCAGCATCTTAGCAGGAGGCTCTGGAAACACCATATATTTT
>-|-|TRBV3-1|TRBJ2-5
CASSYRPVGTQYF
TGTGCCAGCAGCTACAGACCAGTCGGGACCCAGTACTTC
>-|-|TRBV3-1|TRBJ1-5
CASSPYREGQPQHF
TGTGCCAGCAGCCCGTACAGGGAAGGCCAGCCCCAGCATTTT
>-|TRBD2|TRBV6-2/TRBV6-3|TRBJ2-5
CASSYRSGRTQETQYF
TGTGCCAGCAGTTACCGTAGCGGGAGGACCCAAGAGACCCAGTACTTC
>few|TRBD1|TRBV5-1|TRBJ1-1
CASSEQGGDTEAFF
TGCGCCAGCAGCGAGCAGGGGGGCGACACTGAAGCTTTCTTT
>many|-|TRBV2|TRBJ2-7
CASSEPIKYEQYF
TGTGCCAGCAGTGAGCCTATAAAATACGAGCAGTACTTC
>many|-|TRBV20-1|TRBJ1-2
CSATPTAANYGYTF
TGCAGTGCTACTCCCACAGCGGCTAACTATGGCTACACCTTC
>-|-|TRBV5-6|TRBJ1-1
CASQAGRAGWDTEAFF
TGTGCCAGCCAAGCAGGGCGGGCAGGATGGGACACTGAAGCTTTCTTT
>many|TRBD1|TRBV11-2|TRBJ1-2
CASSYRTGDGYTF
TGTGCCAGCAGCTACAGGACAGGGGATGGCTACACCTTC
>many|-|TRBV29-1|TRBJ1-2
CSVTALNYGYTF
TGCAGCGTAACGGCACTGAACTATGGCTACACCTTC
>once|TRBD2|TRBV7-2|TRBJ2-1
CASSYSGRALPEQFF
TGTGCCAGCAGCTATAGCGGGAGGGCCCTTCCTGAGCAGTTCTTC
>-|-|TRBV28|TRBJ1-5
CASHFVSGHFGNQPQHF
TGTGCCAGCCATTTTGTTTCCGGACATTTTGGCAATCAGCCCCAGCATTTT
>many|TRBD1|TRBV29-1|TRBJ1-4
CSVERAGGEKLFF
TGCAGCGTTGAGCGGGCAGGGGGTGAAAAACTGTTTTTT
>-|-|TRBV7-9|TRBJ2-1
CASSLGPRATHEQFF
TGTGCCAGCAGCTTAGGACCTAGAGCTACACATGAGCAGTTCTTC
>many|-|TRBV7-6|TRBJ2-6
CASSPPFSGANVLTF
TGTGCCAGCAGCCCCCCATTCTCTGGGGCCAACGTCCTGACTTTC
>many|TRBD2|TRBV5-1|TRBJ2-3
CASSSGLAGERDTQYF
TGCGCCAGCAGCTCCGGACTAGCGGGAGAGAGGGATACGCAGTATTTT
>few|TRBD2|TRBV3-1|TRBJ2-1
CASSPPSGAYNEQFF
TGTGCCAGCAGCCCTCCTAGCGGAGCCTACAATGAGCAGTTCTTC
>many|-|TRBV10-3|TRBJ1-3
CAISEVTNTIYF
TGTGCCATCAGTGAAGTGACAAACACCATATATTTT
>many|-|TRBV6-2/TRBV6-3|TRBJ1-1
CASSRGRIRNTEAFF
TGTGCCAGCAGTAGGGGAAGGATCAGAAACACTGAAGCTTTCTTT
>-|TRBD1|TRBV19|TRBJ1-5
CASTRQGAGQPQHF
TGTGCCAGTACTCGACAGGGGGCAGGTCAGCCCCAGCATTTT
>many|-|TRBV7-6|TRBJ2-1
CASSPRTAKQFF
TGTGCCAGCAGCCCACGGACAGCGAAGCAGTTCTTC
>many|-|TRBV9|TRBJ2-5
CASSVDVWSGQETQYF
TGTGCCAGCAGCGTAGACGTTTGGAGCGGCCAAGAGACCCAGTACTTC
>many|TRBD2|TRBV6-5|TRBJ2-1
CASSYGGGGPYNEQFF
TGTGCCAGCAGTTACGGTGGCGGGGGGCCCTACAATGAGCAGTTCTTC
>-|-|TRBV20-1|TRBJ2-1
CSARDGKGEFF
TGCAGTGCTAGAGACGGAAAGGGGGAGTTCTTC
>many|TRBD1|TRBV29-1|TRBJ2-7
CSVGTGTHEQYF
TGCAGCGTTGGGACAGGGACCCACGAGCAGTACTTC
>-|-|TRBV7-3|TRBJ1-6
CASSFSYNSPLHF
TGTGCCAGCAGCTTCTCCTATAATTCACCCCTCCACTTT
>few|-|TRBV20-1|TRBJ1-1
CSARDIRGRKHTEAFF
TGCAGTGCTAGAGATATACGGGGGCGAAAGCACACTGAAGCTTTCTTT
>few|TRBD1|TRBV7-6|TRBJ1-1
CASSSGGSYTEAFF
TGTGCCAGCAGCTCAGGGGGAAGCTACACTGAAGCTTTCTTT
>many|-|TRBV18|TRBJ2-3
CASSPMAASTDTQYF
TGTGCCAGCTCACCTATGGCCGCTAGCACAGATACGCAGTATTTT
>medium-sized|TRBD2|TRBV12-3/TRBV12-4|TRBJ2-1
CASSSPPTTSGLYNEQFF
TGTGCCAGCAGTTCGCCACCAACGACTAGCGGACTCTACAATGAGCAGTTCTTC
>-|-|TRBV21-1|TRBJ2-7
CAPAGCGDEQYF
TGTGCCCCAGCAGGCTGCGGAGACGAGCAGTACTTC